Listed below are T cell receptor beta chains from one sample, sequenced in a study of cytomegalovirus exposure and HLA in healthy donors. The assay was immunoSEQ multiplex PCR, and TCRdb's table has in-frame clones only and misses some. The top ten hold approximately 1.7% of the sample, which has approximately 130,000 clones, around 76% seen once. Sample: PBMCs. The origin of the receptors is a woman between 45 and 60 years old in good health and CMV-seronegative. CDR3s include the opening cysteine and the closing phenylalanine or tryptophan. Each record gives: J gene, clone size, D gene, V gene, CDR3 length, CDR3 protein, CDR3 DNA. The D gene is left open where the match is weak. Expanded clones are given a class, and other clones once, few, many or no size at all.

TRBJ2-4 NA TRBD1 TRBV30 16 CAWSQDRVLAKNIQYF TGTGCCTGGAGCCAGGACAGGGTCCTAGCCAAAAACATTCAGTACTTC
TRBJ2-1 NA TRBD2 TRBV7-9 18 CASIGFTSGGPFYNEQFF TGTGCCAGCATAGGTTTTACTAGCGGAGGCCCTTTCTACAATGAGCAGTTCTTC
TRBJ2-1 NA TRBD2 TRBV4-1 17 CASSQDFGGRTYNEQFF TGCGCCAGCAGCCAAGATTTCGGCGGGAGAACCTACAATGAGCAGTTCTTC
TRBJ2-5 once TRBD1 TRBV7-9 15 CASSSDRSLGETQYF TGTGCCAGCAGCTCGGACAGGTCTCTGGGGGAGACCCAGTACTTC
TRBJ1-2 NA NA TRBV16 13 CASSQSRGYGYTF TGTGCCAGCAGCCAGTCTAGGGGATATGGCTACACCTTC
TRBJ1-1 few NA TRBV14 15 CASSPDPGRNTEAFF TGTGCCAGCAGCCCCGACCCAGGTAGGAACACTGAAGCTTTCTTT
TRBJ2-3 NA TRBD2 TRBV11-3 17 CASGVRTSGRIADTQYF TGTGCCAGCGGAGTAAGGACAAGCGGGAGGATCGCAGATACGCAGTATTTT
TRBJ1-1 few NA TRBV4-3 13 CASSRGVNTEAFF TGCGCCAGCTCCCGGGGGGTGAACACTGAAGCTTTCTTT
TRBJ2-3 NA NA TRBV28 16 CASKRGARGPTDTQYF TGTGCCAGCAAGCGGGGCGCCAGGGGGCCCACGGATACGCAGTATTTT
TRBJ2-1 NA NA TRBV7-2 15 CASSLDRPPRDEQFF TGTGCCAGCAGCTTAGACCGCCCACCAAGAGATGAGCAGTTCTTC
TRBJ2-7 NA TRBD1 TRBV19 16 CASSSPERTGKYEQYF TGTGCCAGTAGTTCACCAGAACGGACAGGGAAGTACGAGCAGTACTTC
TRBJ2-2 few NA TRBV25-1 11 CASSLPGELFF TGTGCCAGCAGTCTTCCCGGGGAGCTGTTTTTT
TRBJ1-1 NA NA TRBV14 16 CASSQDWAGRNTEAFF TGTGCCAGCAGCCAAGATTGGGCGGGCCGGAACACTGAAGCTTTCTTT
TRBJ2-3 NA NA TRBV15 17 CATSPRLLTLSTDTQYF TGTGCCACCAGCCCCCGCCTACTTACTCTTAGCACAGATACGCAGTATTTT
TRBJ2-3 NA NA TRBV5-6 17 CASSSGLMAGSTDTQYF TGTGCCAGCAGCTCAGGTCTGATGGCGGGAAGCACAGATACGCAGTATTTT
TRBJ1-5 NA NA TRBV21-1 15 CASSKNGTEYQPQHF TGTGCCAGCAGCAAAAACGGGACAGAGTATCAGCCCCAGCATTTT
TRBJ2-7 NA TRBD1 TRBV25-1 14 CASSDSGTAYEQYF TGTGCCAGCAGTGATTCTGGGACAGCCTACGAGCAGTACTTC
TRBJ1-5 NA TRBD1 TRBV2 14 CASAGGYSNQPQHF TGTGCCAGCGCAGGGGGCTATAGCAATCAGCCCCAGCATTTT
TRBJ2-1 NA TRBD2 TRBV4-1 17 CASSQVPGTSWVNEQFF TGCGCCAGCAGCCAAGTGCCCGGGACTAGCTGGGTCAATGAGCAGTTCTTC
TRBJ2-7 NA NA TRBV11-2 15 CASTIGGVISYEQYF TGTGCCAGCACCATAGGAGGGGTGATCTCCTACGAGCAGTACTTC
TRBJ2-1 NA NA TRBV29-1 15 CSVVTRDILTGEQFF TGCAGCGTTGTAACCCGGGACATCCTTACAGGGGAGCAGTTCTTC
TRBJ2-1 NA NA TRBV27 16 CASSPKLGGLYNEQFF TGTGCCAGCAGTCCAAAACTAGGCGGTCTCTACAATGAGCAGTTCTTC
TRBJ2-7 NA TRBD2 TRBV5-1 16 CASSLAEGGPTYEQYF TGCGCCAGCAGCTTGGCCGAGGGAGGGCCCACCTACGAGCAGTACTTC
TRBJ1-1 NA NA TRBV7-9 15 CASSPREGANTEAFF TGTGCCAGCAGCCCCCGTGAGGGCGCGAACACTGAAGCTTTCTTT
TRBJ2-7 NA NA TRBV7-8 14 CASSLALNSYEQYF TGTGCCAGCAGCTTAGCCCTAAACAGCTACGAGCAGTACTTC
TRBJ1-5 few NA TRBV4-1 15 CASSLLQGGDQPQHF TGCGCCAGCAGCCTCCTACAGGGCGGTGATCAGCCCCAGCATTTT
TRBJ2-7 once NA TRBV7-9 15 CASSLNPGGKSEQYF TGTGCCAGCAGCCTAAACCCCGGGGGTAAATCCGAGCAGTACTTC
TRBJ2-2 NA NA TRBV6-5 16 CASSYRPKPNTGELFF TGTGCCAGCAGTTACCGTCCAAAGCCCAACACCGGGGAGCTGTTTTTT
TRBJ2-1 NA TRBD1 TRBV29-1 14 CSVESDAPGGEQFF TGCAGCGTTGAAAGTGACGCACCAGGGGGTGAGCAGTTCTTC
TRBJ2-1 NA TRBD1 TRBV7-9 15 CSSSSELTGSNEQFF TGTTCCAGCAGCTCTGAGCTGACAGGGTCGAATGAGCAGTTCTTC
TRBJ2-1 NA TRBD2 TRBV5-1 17 CASSLGAAAGVVGEQFF TGCGCCAGCAGCTTGGGGGCGGCGGCGGGAGTGGTAGGCGAGCAGTTCTTC
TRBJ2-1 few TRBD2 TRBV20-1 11 CSAGLVNEQFF TGCAGTGCTGGACTAGTTAATGAGCAGTTCTTC
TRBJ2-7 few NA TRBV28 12 CASSLRLGEQYF TGTGCCAGCAGTTTGAGGTTGGGCGAGCAGTACTTC
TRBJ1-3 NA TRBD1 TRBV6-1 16 CASSVGQGNAGNTIYF TGTGCCAGCAGTGTCGGACAGGGGAATGCCGGAAACACCATATATTTT
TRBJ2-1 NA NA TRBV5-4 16 CATSPRQMSSYNEQFF TGTGCCACCTCGCCCCGACAGATGAGCTCCTACAATGAGCAGTTCTTC
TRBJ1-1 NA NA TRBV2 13 CASSDRVNTEAFF TGTGCCAGCAGTGACAGGGTGAATACTGAAGCTTTCTTT